Included here is one T cell receptor (beta chain) sequence, with context. As yet, its antigen is unknown. The data are from a study of response to subunit inactivated influenza vaccine. Study findings and constraints: Researchers suggested that each seasonal influenza vaccination recruits few new T cells.

The CDR3 covers 14 residues. V dropped 4 bases and J dropped 2 bases, with 14 bases sitting between them. Germline CDR1 reads GTSNPN; CDR2 reads SVGIG (reference sequence). TCRdb re-called the RT-PCR reads through MiXCR, storing one row per CDR3 protein. This table holds 550,000 to 650,000 distinct CDR3 sequences, 12% found once. The V and J genes are TRBV30 and TRBJ2-5; no reliable D call. The origin of this receptor is a man between 50 and 59 years old who received an inactivated influenza vaccine. Specimen: PBMCs from blood, collected on the day of vaccination. The CDR3 loop reads CAWKKVGGQETQYF. The CDR3 coding sequence is TGTGCCTGGAAGAAGGTAGGCGGACAAGAGACCCAGTACTTC.